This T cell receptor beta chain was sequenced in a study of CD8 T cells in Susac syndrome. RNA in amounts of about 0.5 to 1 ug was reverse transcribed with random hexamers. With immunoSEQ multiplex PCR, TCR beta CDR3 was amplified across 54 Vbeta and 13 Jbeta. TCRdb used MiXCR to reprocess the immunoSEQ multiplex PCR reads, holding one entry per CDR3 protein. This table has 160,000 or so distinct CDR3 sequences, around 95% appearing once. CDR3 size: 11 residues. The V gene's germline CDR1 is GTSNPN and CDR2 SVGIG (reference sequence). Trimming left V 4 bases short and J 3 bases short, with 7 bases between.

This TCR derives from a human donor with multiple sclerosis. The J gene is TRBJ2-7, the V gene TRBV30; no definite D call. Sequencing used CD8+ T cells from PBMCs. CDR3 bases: TGTGCCTGGACACCGGGCTACGAGCAGTACTTC. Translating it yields CAWTPGYEQYF.